What follows are 28 T cell receptor beta chains derived from one specimen sequenced in a study of CD8 T cells in Susac syndrome. When the RNA was reverse transcribed, random hexamers were used with an input of about 0.5 to 1 ug. TCRdb re-called the immunoSEQ multiplex PCR reads with MiXCR, one entry per CDR3 protein. This sample has approximately 230,000 distinct CDR3 sequences, with roughly 93% found just once. The sample comprised CD4+ T cells from PBMCs. These receptors were taken from a human donor with multiple sclerosis.

This chain joins TRBV20-1 and TRBJ2-3, with D maybe TRBD1 (5 bases). The CDR3 sequence is 16 residues long. In germline, CDR1 is DFQATT, CDR2 SNEGSKA (reference sequence). Trimming left V 3 bases short and J 2 bases short, with 18 bases between. The CDR3 region is CSASLKGAGTTDTQYF. DNA for the CDR3: TGCAGTGCTAGCTTAAAAGGGGCTGGAACCACAGATACGCAGTATTTT.

The chain recombines TRBV5-1 with TRBJ1-4; the D is unclear. Trimming shortened V by 5 bases and J by 2 bases, and 13 bases separated the two germline ends. This CDR3 is 15 amino acids long. The germline V gene has CDR1 SGHRS and CDR2 YFSETQ. The CDR3, as DNA: TGCGCCAGCAGTTCCGGGTCGAGGACTAATGAAAAACTGTTTTTT. Its translation is CASSSGSRTNEKLFF. Looking up the rest from reference TRBV5-1 and TRBJ1-4 gives the full variable domain: KAGVTQTPRYLIKTRGQQVTLSCSPISGHRSVSWYQQTPGQGLQFLFEYFSETQRNKGNFPGRFSGRQFSNSRSEMNVSTLELGDSALYLCASSSGSRTNEKLFFGSGTQLSVL.

This sequence joins TRBV30 and TRBJ1-2; the match to TRBD1 covers 7 bases. The CDR3 spans 15 residues. Trimming at V came to 8 bases and at J to 3 bases, leaving 15 bases not matched to a gene. Germline assignment: CDR1 GTSNPN and CDR2 SVGIG (reference sequence). The chain's CDR3 is CAGSLGTAFYYGYTF. CDR3 in DNA: TGTGCCGGAAGCCTCGGGACAGCCTTCTACTATGGCTACACCTTC.

The chain recombines TRBV5-1 with TRBJ2-7; D is unresolved. CDR3 length equals 14 residues. Germline CDR1 reads SGHRS; CDR2 reads YFSETQ. V dropped 0 bases and J dropped 0 bases, with 7 bases sitting between them. This CDR3 is CASSLAQSSYEQYF. The CDR3 region has the DNA TGCGCCAGCAGCTTGGCGCAGAGCTCCTACGAGCAGTACTTC. The full variable domain, with the rest looked up from reference TRBV5-1 and TRBJ2-7, is KAGVTQTPRYLIKTRGQQVTLSCSPISGHRSVSWYQQTPGQGLQFLFEYFSETQRNKGNFPGRFSGRQFSNSRSEMNVSTLELGDSALYLCASSLAQSSYEQYFGPGTRLTVT.

The gene calls are TRBV4-1 and TRBJ1-5; 9 bases map to TRBD1. Germline V gives CDR1 MGHRA, CDR2 YSYEKL. The CDR3 extends over 16 amino acids. The V and J ends lost 1 base and 7 bases, in that order; junction bases with no gene match: 8. CDR3 loop: CASSQGQTGGRQPQHF. In DNA, the CDR3 is TGCGCCAGCAGCCAAGGCCAAACAGGGGGCAGGCAGCCCCAGCATTTT.

The chain uses TRBV7-2 and TRBJ1-1; 11 nucleotides match TRBD1. Trimming took 5 bases from V and 10 from J; bases not matched to a gene: 0. The CDR3 is 11 amino acids. Germline V gene lookup returns CDR1 SGHTA and CDR2 FQGNSA. CDR3 in amino acids: CASSGQGAAFF. The CDR3 DNA is TGTGCCAGCAGCGGACAGGGGGCAGCTTTCTTT.

The J gene is TRBJ2-2, the V gene TRBV19; D possibly corresponds to TRBD1 (5 bases). CDR1 and CDR2 (germline): LNHDA, SQIVND (reference sequence). The CDR3 runs to 15 residues. Between the trimmed V and J ends, which lost 5 bases and 4 bases, there was a span of 14 bases. The CDR3 protein is CASSSGRAGTGELFF. The CDR3 region has the DNA TGTGCCAGTAGTTCTGGCAGGGCAGGCACCGGGGAGCTGTTTTTT.

V usage is TRBV27 and J usage is TRBJ2-5, with 8 bases matching TRBD1. The CDR3 loop spans 15 amino acids. CDR1 and CDR2 (germline): MNHEY, SMNVEV (reference sequence). Trimming took 5 bases from V and 5 from J; bases not matched to a gene: 10. This CDR3 reads CASSPRQGRSETQYF. Written as DNA, the CDR3 is TGTGCCAGCAGTCCTCGACAGGGGAGGTCGGAGACCCAGTACTTC.

The chain joins TRBV27 to TRBJ1-1, with a weak D call TRBD1 (6 bases). From germline, CDR1 is MNHEY and CDR2 SMNVEV (reference sequence). V was shortened by 7 bases and J by 0 bases, with 15 bases between the two germline ends. The CDR3 covers 15 residues. CDR3 DNA: TGTGCCAGCACTCTCGGGGGGGGCCTGAACACTGAAGCTTTCTTT. It yields the protein CASTLGGGLNTEAFF.

The V gene is TRBV4-1, the J gene TRBJ1-2, with a weak D call TRBD1 (5 bases). V lost 0 bases and J 8 bases, leaving 16 bases between the germline ends. There are 15 residues in the CDR3. Germline CDR1 MGHRA, CDR2 YSYEKL. CDR3 in amino acids: CASSQDLGGPQGYTF. Here the CDR3 DNA reads TGCGCCAGCAGCCAAGATCTTGGGGGTCCCCAGGGCTACACCTTC.

The chain has TRBV15 and TRBJ1-2; 10 bases map to TRBD1. This CDR3 region has 14 residues. The germline V gene encodes CDR1 LNHNV and CDR2 YYDKDF (reference sequence). V was clipped by 9 bases and J by 8 bases; unmatched bases: 12. CDR3 sequence (DNA): TGTGCCACTCGGCCGGGACAGGGGTTACGCGGCTACACCTTC. This sequence encodes CATRPGQGLRGYTF.

The chain employs TRBV19 and TRBJ1-5, with 7 positions matching TRBD1. Trimming cost V 4 bases and J 3 bases; bases outside gene matches: 6. Germline loops: CDR1 LNHDA, CDR2 SQIVND (reference sequence). CDR3 size: 15 residues. In DNA form, the CDR3 reads TGTGCCAGTAGTACGGGGACAGAGCTCAATCAGCCCCAGCATTTT. Protein: CASSTGTELNQPQHF.

The chain combines TRBV29-1 with TRBJ2-1, with 8 bases matching TRBD2. Germline values: CDR1 SQVTM, CDR2 ANQGSEA. The CDR3 length is 14 residues. Germline trimming cut 8 bases from V and 0 bases from J; bases unmatched to any gene: 6. CDR3 bases: TGCAGCACCACCACTAGCGGCTCCTACAATGAGCAGTTCTTC. This codes for CSTTTSGSYNEQFF.

The chain links TRBV5-1 to TRBJ1-2; D might be TRBD1 (5 bases). Germline lookup yields CDR1 SGHRS and CDR2 YFSETQ. Trimming cost V 0 bases and J 3 bases, with 9 bases left between them. The CDR3 is 14 residues long. CDR3 protein: CASSLVGGDYGYTF. The CDR3 nucleotides are TGCGCCAGCAGCTTGGTGGGGGGGGACTATGGCTACACCTTC.

The chain is built from TRBV24-1 and TRBJ2-7; 7 positions match TRBD2. The CDR3 length is 18 residues. Germline CDR1 reads KGHDR; CDR2 reads SFDVKD. V lost 9 bases, J lost 3 bases, and 22 bases stayed unmatched. CDR3: CATPRTYYPGTIFYEQYV. CDR3 nucleotide sequence: TGTGCCACCCCTAGAACATACTACCCCGGGACTATCTTCTACGAGCAGTACGTC.

This sequence joins TRBV3-1 and TRBJ1-1, with TRBD1 matching over 9 bases. With 4 bases clipped from V and 0 bases from J, the junction kept 6 bases outside the gene matches. Germline CDR1 LGHDT, CDR2 YNNKEL (reference sequence). CDR3 length equals 16 residues. The CDR3 here is CASSPRTGDMNTEAFF. The DNA for the CDR3 is TGTGCCAGCAGCCCGAGGACAGGGGATATGAACACTGAAGCTTTCTTT. The full variable domain, completed using reference TRBV3-1 and TRBJ1-1, is DTAVSQTPKYLVTQMGNDKSIKCEQNLGHDTMYWYKQDSKKFLKIMFSYNNKELIINETVPNRFSPKSPDKAHLNLHINSLELGDSAVYFCASSPRTGDMNTEAFFGQGTRLTVV.

The CDR3 here is CASSLTGGVPAEQYF. The CDR3 coding sequence is TGTGCCAGCAGCCTGACAGGGGGCGTGCCGGCCGAGCAGTACTTC. The chain joins TRBV6-5 to TRBJ2-7; the match to TRBD1 covers 10 bases. V was clipped by 6 bases and J by 6 bases; unmatched bases: 11. Germline loops: CDR1 MNHEY, CDR2 SVGAGI. CDR3 length: 15 residues.

This clonotype has only one observation. The V and J genes are TRBV6-1 and TRBJ1-6, with 10 positions matching TRBD1. The CDR3 has 15 amino acids. From germline, CDR1 is MNHNS and CDR2 SASEGT. The junction had 9 bases not matched to a gene; V was cut back by 7 bases and J by 9 bases. CDR3 sequence reads: CASTPDRGRGSPLHF. DNA for the CDR3: TGTGCCAGCACCCCCGACAGGGGGCGTGGTTCACCCCTCCACTTT.

The chain links TRBV21-1 to TRBJ1-1; the D call in the table, TRBD1, was not verified against the DNA. TRBV21-1 is annotated as a pseudogene. CDR3 length: 15 residues. This CDR3 is CASSPLSGADTEAFF. DNA of the CDR3: TGTGCCAGCAGCCCCCTCTCCGGGGCGGACACTGAAGCTTTCTTT.

V is TRBV20-1 and J is TRBJ1-2, with TRBD1 as a possible D gene (5 bases). V lost 3 bases, J lost 1 base, and 12 bases lay in between. Germline V gene sequence: CDR1 DFQATT, CDR2 SNEGSKA (reference sequence). This CDR3 has 14 amino acids. CDR3 amino acids: CSASWDGNNYGYTF. The CDR3 nucleotides are TGCAGTGCTAGCTGGGACGGTAATAACTATGGCTACACCTTC.

The V call is TRBV7-9, the J call TRBJ1-3, with D perhaps TRBD1 (6 bases). The V gene's germline CDR1 is SEHNR and CDR2 FQNEAQ (reference sequence). The V end lost 11 bases, the J end lost 1 base, and 9 bases lay between the germline ends. The CDR3 spans 12 residues. The CDR3 nucleotides are TGTGCCCCTGGGACATCTGGAAACACCATATATTTT. Translated: CAPGTSGNTIYF.

CDR3 sequence reads: CASSFGTATYYGYTF. As DNA, the CDR3 is TGTGCCAGCAGCTTCGGGACAGCTACTTACTATGGCTACACCTTC. This chain joins TRBV7-9 and TRBJ1-2; 7 bases are shared with TRBD1. CDR1 is SEHNR, CDR2 FQNEAQ, per germline (reference sequence). This CDR3 spans 15 amino acids. V was clipped by 3 bases and J by 3 bases; unmatched bases: 7.

V and J are TRBV28 and TRBJ2-7; no clear D gene. The CDR3 sequence is 14 residues long. Germline V gene data show CDR1 as MDHEN and CDR2 as SYDVKM. The V and J ends lost 0 bases and 3 bases respectively, with 9 bases between them. In nucleotides, the CDR3 is TGTGCCAGCAGTTTATGGGACGGCGTCTACGAGCAGTACTTC. Translating it yields CASSLWDGVYEQYF.

The chain is built from TRBV15 and TRBJ1-4; TRBD1 might be the D (6 bases). Trimming left V 5 bases short and J 7 bases short, with 17 bases between. Germline V lookup: CDR1 LNHNV, CDR2 YYDKDF (reference sequence). CDR3 length: 15 residues. CDR3 in DNA: TGTGCCACCAGCGCCCGCTCAGGGGAGGGTGAAAAACTGTTTTTT. It encodes CATSARSGEGEKLFF.

V gene TRBV5-1 combines with J gene TRBJ2-1; no clear D. The CDR3 spans 15 residues. Trimming left V 2 bases short and J 0 bases short, with 9 bases between. Germline V gives CDR1 SGHRS, CDR2 YFSETQ. The CDR3 loop is CASSFFAASYNEQFF. CDR3 nucleotide sequence: TGCGCCAGCAGCTTCTTCGCTGCCTCCTACAATGAGCAGTTCTTC.

The V gene is TRBV5-4, the J gene TRBJ2-5; D gene uncertain. The V end lost 0 bases, the J end lost 2 bases, and 5 bases lay between the germline ends. The CDR3 spans 13 residues. Germline V lookup: CDR1 SGHNT, CDR2 YYREEE (reference sequence). CDR3 region: CASSLAAQETQYF. The CDR3 coding sequence is TGTGCCAGCAGCTTGGCGGCACAAGAGACCCAGTACTTC.

The CDR3 coding sequence is TGTGCCAGCTCACCTTTAGTAGCCCAAGAGACCCAGTACTTC. This gives the protein CASSPLVAQETQYF. The J gene is TRBJ2-5, the V gene TRBV18, with unresolved D. CDR1 and CDR2 (germline): KGHSH, LQKENI. V dropped 3 bases and J dropped 1 base, with 9 bases sitting between them. The CDR3 contains 14 residues.

The chain links TRBV7-2 to TRBJ2-3; TRBD2 is a possible D gene (6 bases). Germline CDR1 is SGHTA and CDR2 is FQGNSA. V lost 4 bases and J lost 0, with 11 bases in between. The CDR3 runs to 15 residues. The CDR3: CASSSGGSSTDTQYF. CDR3 nucleotides: TGTGCCAGCAGCTCTGGGGGGTCTAGCACAGATACGCAGTATTTT. Full variable domain (missing parts from reference TRBV7-2 and TRBJ2-3): GAGVSQSPSNKVTEKGKDVELRCDPISGHTALYWYRQSLGQGLEFLIYFQGNSAPDKSGLPSDRFSAERTGGSVSTLTIQRTQQEDSAVYLCASSSGGSSTDTQYFGPGTRLTVL.